This TCR beta chain stems from a study of T cell responses to AZD1222 COVID-19 vaccine. Study-wide results and limits: Nearly half of unique spike-specific TCRs reportedly avoided B.1.351 and B.1.1.7 mutated regions. The sample set comprised mostly white British donors with more females, and clonal diversity was possibly underestimated.

The CDR3 loop spans 14 amino acids. Germline V gene lookup returns CDR1 MDHEN and CDR2 SYDVKM. Trimming left V 5 bases short and J 10 bases short, with 18 bases between. To note about this clone: What it binds is not known.

Using immunoSEQ multiplex PCR, the repertoire was profiled, and TCRdb retains in-frame clones only, with some absent. Counted here are over 120,000 clones, about 86% occurring once; the ten biggest clones make up 5% to 5.5%. The chain links TRBV28 to TRBJ2-1; no firm D call. This specimen consisted of peripheral blood, obtained 28 days after the second AZD1222 dose. This receptor was taken from an adult who received the AZD1222 COVID-19 vaccine. This CDR3 reads CASSGVVVWEEQFF. The CDR3 DNA reads as TGTGCCAGCAGTGGCGTTGTAGTCTGGGAAGAGCAGTTCTTC.